The clone carrying this T cell receptor (beta chain) was seen many times. The CDR3 spans 16 residues. Germline lookup yields CDR1 LGHNA and CDR2 YSLEER. V dropped 1 base and J dropped 5 bases, with 17 bases sitting between them. TCRdb re-analysed the 5' RACE reads in MiXCR, keeping a single row per CDR3 protein. The data contain approximately 50,000 distinct CDR3 sequences, less than 25% of them singletons. Tregs were sorted as CD4+CD25+CD127-/low cells. The sequenced sample was tumor-infiltrating Tregs sorted from the breast tumor. The rearrangement joins TRBV4-3 to TRBJ1-1; tentative D call: TRBD1 (5 bases). This clonotype was obtained from a female donor with breast cancer. The DNA for the CDR3 is TGCGCCAGCAGCCAAGTAGTATGGACAACGCGGACTGAAGCTTTCTTT. It specifies CASSQVVWTTRTEAFF.